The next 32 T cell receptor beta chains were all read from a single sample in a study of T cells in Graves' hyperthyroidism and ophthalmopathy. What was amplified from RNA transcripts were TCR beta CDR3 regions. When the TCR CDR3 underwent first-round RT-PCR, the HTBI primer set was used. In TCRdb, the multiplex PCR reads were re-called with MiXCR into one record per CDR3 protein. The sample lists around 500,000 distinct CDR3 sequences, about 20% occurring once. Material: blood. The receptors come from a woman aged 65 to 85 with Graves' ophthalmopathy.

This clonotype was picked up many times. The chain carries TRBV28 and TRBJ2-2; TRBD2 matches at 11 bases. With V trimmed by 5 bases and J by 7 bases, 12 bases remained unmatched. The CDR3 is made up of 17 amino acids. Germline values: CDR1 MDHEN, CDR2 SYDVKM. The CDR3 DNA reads TGTGCCAGCAGTACTATCGCGTGGACTAGCGGGTACGGGGAGCTGTTTTTT. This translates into CASSTIAWTSGYGELFF.

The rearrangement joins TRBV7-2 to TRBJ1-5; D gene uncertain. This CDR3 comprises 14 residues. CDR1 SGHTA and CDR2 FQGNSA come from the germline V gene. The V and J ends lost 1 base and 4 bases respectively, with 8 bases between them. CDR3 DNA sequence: TGTGCCAGCAGCTTAGTTTTTAGTAATCAGCCCCAGCATTTT. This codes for CASSLVFSNQPQHF. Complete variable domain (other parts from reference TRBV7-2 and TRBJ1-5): GAGVSQSPSNKVTEKGKDVELRCDPISGHTALYWYRQSLGQGLEFLIYFQGNSAPDKSGLPSDRFSAERTGGSVSTLTIQRTQQEDSAVYLCASSLVFSNQPQHFGDGTRLSIL.

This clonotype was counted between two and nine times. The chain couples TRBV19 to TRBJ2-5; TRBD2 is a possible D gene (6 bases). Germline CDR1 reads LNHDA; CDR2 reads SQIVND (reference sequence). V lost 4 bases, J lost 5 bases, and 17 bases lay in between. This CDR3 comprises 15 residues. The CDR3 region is CASSTLAGGEETQYF. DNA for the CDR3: TGTGCCAGTAGTACCCTGGCAGGAGGGGAGGAGACCCAGTACTTC.

CDR3 residues: CASSEGYSYEQYF. DNA for the CDR3: TGTGCCAGCAGTGAAGGGTACTCCTACGAGCAGTACTTC. The chain is built from TRBV6-1 and TRBJ2-7; D unresolved. This CDR3 is 13 amino acids long. With 1 base removed from V and 0 bases from J, the gap between germline ends came to 4 bases. Germline lookup yields CDR1 MNHNS and CDR2 SASEGT.

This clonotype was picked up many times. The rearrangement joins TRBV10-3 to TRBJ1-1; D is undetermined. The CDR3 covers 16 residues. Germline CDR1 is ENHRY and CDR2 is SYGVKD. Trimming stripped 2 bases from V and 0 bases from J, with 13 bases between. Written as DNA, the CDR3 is TGTGCCATCAGTGAGCTAAGGCAGTCGTTGAACACTGAAGCTTTCTTT. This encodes CAISELRQSLNTEAFF.

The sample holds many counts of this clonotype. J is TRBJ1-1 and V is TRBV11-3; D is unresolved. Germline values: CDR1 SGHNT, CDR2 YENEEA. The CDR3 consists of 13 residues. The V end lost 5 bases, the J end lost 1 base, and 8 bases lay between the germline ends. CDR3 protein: CASSRRWNTEAFF. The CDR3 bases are TGTGCCAGCAGCCGCCGATGGAACACTGAAGCTTTCTTT.

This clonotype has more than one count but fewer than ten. The CDR3, as DNA: TGCAGTGCTAGAGATGGGACTCTCCCCTCTGGAAACACCATATATTTT. This codes for CSARDGTLPSGNTIYF. The chain couples TRBV20-1 to TRBJ1-3, with D perhaps matching TRBD1 (5 bases). The CDR3 is 16 residues long. The V and J ends lost 0 bases and 0 bases respectively, with 12 bases between them. Germline CDR1 and CDR2: DFQATT and SNEGSKA (reference sequence).

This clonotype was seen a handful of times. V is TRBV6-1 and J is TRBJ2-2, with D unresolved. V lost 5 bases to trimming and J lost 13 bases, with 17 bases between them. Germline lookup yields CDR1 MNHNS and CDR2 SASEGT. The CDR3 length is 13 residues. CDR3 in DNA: TGTGCCAGCAGTCATGACCCCACGGTTGGGCTGTTTTTT. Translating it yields CASSHDPTVGLFF.

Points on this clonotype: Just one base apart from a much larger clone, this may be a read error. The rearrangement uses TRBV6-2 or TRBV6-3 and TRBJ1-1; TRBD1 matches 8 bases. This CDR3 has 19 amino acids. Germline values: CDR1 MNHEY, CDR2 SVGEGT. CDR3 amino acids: CAELRSRQGQDDMNTEAFF. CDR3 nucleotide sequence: TGTGCAGAACTGCGGTCAAGACAGGGGCAGGACGATATGAACACTGAAGCTTTCTTT.

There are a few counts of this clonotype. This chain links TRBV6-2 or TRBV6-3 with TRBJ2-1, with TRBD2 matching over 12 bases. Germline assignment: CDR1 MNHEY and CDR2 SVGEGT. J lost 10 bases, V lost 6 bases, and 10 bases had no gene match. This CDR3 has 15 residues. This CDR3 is CASSPGTSGRGEQFF. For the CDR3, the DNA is TGTGCCAGCAGCCCCGGGACTAGCGGGCGGGGAGAGCAGTTCTTC.

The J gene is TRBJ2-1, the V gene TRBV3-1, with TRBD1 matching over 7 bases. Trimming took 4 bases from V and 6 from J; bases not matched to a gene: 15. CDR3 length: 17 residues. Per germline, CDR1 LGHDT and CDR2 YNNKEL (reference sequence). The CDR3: CASSRILRDRWGNEQFF. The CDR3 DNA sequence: TGTGCCAGCAGCCGGATCCTCCGGGACAGATGGGGCAATGAGCAGTTCTTC.

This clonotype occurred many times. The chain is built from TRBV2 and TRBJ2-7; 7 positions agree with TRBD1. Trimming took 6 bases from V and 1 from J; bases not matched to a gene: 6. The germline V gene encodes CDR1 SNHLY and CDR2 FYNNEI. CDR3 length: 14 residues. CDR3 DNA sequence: TGTGCCAGCAGCCGGACAGGCCGTTCCTACGAGCAGTACTTC. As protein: CASSRTGRSYEQYF.

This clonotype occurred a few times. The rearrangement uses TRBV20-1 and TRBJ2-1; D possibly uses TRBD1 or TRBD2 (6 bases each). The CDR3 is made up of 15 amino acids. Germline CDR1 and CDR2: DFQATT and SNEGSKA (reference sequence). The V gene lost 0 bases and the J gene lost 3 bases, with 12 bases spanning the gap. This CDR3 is CSARDVGGHYNEQFF. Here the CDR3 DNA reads TGCAGTGCTAGAGATGTAGGGGGGCACTACAATGAGCAGTTCTTC.

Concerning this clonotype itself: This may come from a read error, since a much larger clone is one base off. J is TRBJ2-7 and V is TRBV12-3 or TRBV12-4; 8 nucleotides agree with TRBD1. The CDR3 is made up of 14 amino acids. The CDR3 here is CAGSFHRQGREQYF. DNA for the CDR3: TGTGCCGGCAGTTTCCACCGACAGGGGCGCGAGCAGTACTTC.

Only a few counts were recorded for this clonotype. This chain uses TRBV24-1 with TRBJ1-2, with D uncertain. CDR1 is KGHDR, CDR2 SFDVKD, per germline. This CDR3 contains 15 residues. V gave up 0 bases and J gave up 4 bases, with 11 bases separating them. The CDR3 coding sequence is TGTGCCACCAGTGATTTGCGGCGGCTTTTCTATGGCTACACCTTC. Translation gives CATSDLRRLFYGYTF.

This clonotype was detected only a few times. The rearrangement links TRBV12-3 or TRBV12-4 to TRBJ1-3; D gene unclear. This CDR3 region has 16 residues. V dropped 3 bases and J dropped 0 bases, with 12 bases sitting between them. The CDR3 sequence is CASSFGSRYSGNTIYF. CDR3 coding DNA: TGTGCCAGCAGTTTTGGCAGCCGCTACTCTGGAAACACCATATATTTT.

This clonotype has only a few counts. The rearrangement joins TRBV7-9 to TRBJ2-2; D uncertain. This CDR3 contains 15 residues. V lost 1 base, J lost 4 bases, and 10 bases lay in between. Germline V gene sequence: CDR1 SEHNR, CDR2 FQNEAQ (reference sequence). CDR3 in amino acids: CASSLGGGRTGELFF. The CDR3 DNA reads TGTGCCAGCAGCTTAGGTGGCGGTCGCACCGGGGAGCTGTTTTTT.

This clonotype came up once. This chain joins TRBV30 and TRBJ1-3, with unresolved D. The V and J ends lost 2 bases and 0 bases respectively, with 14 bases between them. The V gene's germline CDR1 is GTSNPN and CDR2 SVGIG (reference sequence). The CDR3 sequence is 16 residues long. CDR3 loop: CAWSSSPFSSGNTIYF. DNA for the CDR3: TGTGCCTGGAGTTCCAGTCCCTTTAGCTCTGGAAACACCATATATTTT.

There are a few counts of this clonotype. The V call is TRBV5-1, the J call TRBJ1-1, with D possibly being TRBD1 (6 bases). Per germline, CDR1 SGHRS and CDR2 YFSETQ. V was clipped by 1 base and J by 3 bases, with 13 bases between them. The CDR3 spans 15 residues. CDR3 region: CASSLIGGADTEAFF. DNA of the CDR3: TGCGCCAGCAGCTTGATCGGGGGGGCTGACACTGAAGCTTTCTTT. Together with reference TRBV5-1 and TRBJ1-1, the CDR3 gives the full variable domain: KAGVTQTPRYLIKTRGQQVTLSCSPISGHRSVSWYQQTPGQGLQFLFEYFSETQRNKGNFPGRFSGRQFSNSRSEMNVSTLELGDSALYLCASSLIGGADTEAFFGQGTRLTVV.

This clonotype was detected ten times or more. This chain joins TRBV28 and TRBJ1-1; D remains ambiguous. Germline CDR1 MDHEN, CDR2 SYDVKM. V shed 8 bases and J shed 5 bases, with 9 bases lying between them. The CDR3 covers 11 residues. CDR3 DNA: TGTGCCAGCCGTTCAAGGACTGAAGCTTTCTTT. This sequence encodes CASRSRTEAFF.

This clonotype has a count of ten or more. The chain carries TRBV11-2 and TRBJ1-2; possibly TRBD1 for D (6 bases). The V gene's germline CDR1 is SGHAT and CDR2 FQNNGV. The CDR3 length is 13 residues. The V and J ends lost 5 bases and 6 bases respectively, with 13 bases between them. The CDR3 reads CASSGSQGDGYTF. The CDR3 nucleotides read TGTGCCAGCAGCGGATCACAGGGAGATGGCTACACCTTC.

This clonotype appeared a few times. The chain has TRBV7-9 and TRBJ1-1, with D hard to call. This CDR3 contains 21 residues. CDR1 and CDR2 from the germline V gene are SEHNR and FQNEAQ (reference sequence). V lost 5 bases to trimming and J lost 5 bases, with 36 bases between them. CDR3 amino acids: CASSPVLGPNTGLTRKTEAFF. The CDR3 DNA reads TGTGCCAGCAGCCCCGTATTAGGGCCCAATACGGGCCTCACGCGGAAAACTGAAGCTTTCTTT.

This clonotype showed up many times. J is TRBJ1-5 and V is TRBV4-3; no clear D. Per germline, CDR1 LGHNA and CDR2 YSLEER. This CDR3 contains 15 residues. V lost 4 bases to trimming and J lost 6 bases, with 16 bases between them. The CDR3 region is CASSLALTEAQPQHF. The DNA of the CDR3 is TGCGCCAGCAGCCTAGCCCTCACAGAAGCTCAGCCCCAGCATTTT.

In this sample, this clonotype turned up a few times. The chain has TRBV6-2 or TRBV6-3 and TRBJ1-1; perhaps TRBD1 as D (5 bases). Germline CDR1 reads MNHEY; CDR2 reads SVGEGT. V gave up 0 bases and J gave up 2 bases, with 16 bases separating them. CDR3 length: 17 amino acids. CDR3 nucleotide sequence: TGTGCCAGCAGTTACTCCAAGCAGGGAAGGGCAAACACTGAAGCTTTCTTT. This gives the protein CASSYSKQGRANTEAFF.

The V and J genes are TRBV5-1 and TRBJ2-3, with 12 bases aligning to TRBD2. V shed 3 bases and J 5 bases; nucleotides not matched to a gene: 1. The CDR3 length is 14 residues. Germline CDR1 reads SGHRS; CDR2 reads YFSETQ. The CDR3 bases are TGCGCCAGCAGCTGGGGACTAGCGGGAGATACGCAGTATTTT. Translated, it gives CASSWGLAGDTQYF.

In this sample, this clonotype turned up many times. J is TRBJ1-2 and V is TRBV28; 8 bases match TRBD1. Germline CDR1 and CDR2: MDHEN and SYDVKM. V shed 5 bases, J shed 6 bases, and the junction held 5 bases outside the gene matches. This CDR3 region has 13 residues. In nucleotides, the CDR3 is TGTGCCAGCAGTCTGGACAGGGAGCATGGCTACACCTTC. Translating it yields CASSLDREHGYTF.

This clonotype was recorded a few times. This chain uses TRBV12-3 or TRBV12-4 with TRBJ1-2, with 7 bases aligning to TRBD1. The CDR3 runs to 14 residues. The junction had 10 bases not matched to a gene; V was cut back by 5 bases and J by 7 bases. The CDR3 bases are TGTGCCAGCAGTCGAATCCCGACAGGGTCTGGCTACACCTTC. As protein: CASSRIPTGSGYTF.

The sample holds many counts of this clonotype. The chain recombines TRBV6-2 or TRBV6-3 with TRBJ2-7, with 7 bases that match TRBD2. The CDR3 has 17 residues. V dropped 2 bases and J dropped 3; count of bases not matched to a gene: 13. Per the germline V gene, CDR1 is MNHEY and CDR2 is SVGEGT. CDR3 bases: TGTGCCAGCAGTTACGGCGGGGGACGGACGAGGGGCTACGAGCAGTACTTC. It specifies CASSYGGGRTRGYEQYF.

This CDR3 reads CASSYSGLAGGPIEETQYF. Here the CDR3 DNA reads TGTGCCAGCAGTTACTCGGGACTAGCGGGAGGGCCGATCGAAGAGACCCAGTACTTC. The chain links TRBV6-2 or TRBV6-3 to TRBJ2-5, with 16 bases fitting TRBD2. Trimming took 0 bases from V and 3 from J; bases not matched to a gene: 7. The CDR3 loop spans 19 amino acids. The V gene's germline CDR1 is MNHEY and CDR2 SVGEGT.

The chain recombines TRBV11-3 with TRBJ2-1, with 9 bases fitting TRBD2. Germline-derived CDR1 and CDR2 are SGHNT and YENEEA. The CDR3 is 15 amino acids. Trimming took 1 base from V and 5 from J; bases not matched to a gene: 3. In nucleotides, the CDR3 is TGTGCCAGCAGCTTAGGCGGGAGGGGTGACAATGAGCAGTTCTTC. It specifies CASSLGGRGDNEQFF.

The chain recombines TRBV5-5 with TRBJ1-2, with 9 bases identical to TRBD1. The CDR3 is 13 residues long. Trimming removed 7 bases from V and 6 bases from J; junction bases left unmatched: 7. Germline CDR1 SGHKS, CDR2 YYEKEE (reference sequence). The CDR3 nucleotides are TGTGCCAGCGCTCACAGGGGGCAAAATGGCTACACCTTC. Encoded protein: CASAHRGQNGYTF. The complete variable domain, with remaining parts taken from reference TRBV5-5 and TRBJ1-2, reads DAGVTQSPTHLIKTRGQQVTLRCSPISGHKSVSWYQQVLGQGPQFIFQYYEKEERGRGNFPDRFSARQFPNYSSELNVNALLLGDSALYLCASAHRGQNGYTFGSGTRLTVV.

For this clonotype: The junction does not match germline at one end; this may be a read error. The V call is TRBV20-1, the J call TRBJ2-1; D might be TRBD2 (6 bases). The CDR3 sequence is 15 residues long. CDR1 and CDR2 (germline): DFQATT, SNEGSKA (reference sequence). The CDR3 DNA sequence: TGCAGCGCTAGAGATCCCGGGAGTCCCCTCAATGAGCAGTTCTTC. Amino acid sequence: CSARDPGSPLNEQFF.